This T cell receptor (beta chain) emerged from a study of T cell repertoires in cytomegalovirus infection. About the research overall: The public TCR beta signatures pointed to both CMV infection and matching HLA type. Overall study findings and caveats: The ex vivo response was dominated by HLA-C-restricted CMV-specific TCR beta clonotypes. Of the TCR beta families, the public ones yielded a cumulative frequency that identified carriers of CMV plus the relevant HLA.

This clonotype was observed many times. The antigen is undetermined. TCRdb used MiXCR to reprocess the reads, holding one entry per CDR3 protein. This table has about 150,000 distinct CDR3 sequences, 23% appearing once. The germline V gene has CDR1 SGHTA and CDR2 FQGNSA. The CDR3 is 17 amino acids. Trimming cost V 4 bases and J 2 bases; bases outside gene matches: 9. The sample consisted of PBMCs. The TCR originated in a human donor in good health (CMV status not recorded). Some clones in this sample may be carry-over from other donors' samples. The J gene is TRBJ1-2, the V gene TRBV7-2; TRBD1 matches at 11 bases. The CDR3 DNA reads TGTGCCAGCAGCTACCGGGACAGGGGGTCCGTCAACTATGGCTACACCTTC. It specifies CASSYRDRGSVNYGYTF.